This T cell receptor beta chain was documented in a study of beta chain features in type 1 diabetes. CDR3 length: 13 amino acids. The germline V gene has CDR1 SGHRS and CDR2 YFSETQ. Trimming removed 4 bases at V and 1 base at J, with 8 bases between. The isolated RNA, all of it, was reverse transcribed, so expressed TCRB transcripts were what got sequenced. Clones were sequenced by immunoSEQ multiplex PCR, and TCRdb holds only the in-frame ones, with some missing. Here the sample spans about half a million clones, over 9.5% being singletons. This clone appeared a few times. The chain combines TRBV5-1 with TRBJ1-2, with D unclear. Sequencing input: naive CD4+ T cells from blood. This TCR was sampled from a woman aged 18 to 35 in good health. CDR3 in amino acids: CASSKDGNYGYTF. In DNA form, the CDR3 reads TGCGCCAGCAGCAAGGACGGTAACTATGGCTACACCTTC.